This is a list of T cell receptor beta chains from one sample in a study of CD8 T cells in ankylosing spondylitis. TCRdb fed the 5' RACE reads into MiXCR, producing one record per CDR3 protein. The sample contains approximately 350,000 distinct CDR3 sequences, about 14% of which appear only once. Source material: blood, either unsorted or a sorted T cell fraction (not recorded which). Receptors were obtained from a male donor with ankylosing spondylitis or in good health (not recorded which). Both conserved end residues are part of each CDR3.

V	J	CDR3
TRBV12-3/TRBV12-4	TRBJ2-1	CASSSFNEQFF
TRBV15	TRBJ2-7	CATSRDRVGEQYF
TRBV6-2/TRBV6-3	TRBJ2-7	CASSFLQGTYEQYF
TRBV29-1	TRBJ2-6	CSVSTGAGANVLTF
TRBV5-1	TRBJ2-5	CASCLMGAETQYF
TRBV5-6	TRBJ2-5	CASSPAQQETQYF
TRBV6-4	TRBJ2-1	CASSTLAGHEQFF
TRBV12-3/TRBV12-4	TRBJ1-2	CASTDSIGAAGYTF
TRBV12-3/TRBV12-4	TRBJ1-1	CASSLSPGQGTEAFF
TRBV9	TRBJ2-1	CASSVWGGNEQFF
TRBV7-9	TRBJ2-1	CASSFRQGASNEQFF
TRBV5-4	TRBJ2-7	CASSFGGELNEQYF
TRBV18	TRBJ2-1	CASSRGYYNEQFF
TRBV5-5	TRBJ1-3	CASSSTFSSGNTIYF
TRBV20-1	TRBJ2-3	CSARGSGRAATDTQYF
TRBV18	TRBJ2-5	CASAFYRGSQETQYF
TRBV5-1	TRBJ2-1	CASSFDPPYNEQFF
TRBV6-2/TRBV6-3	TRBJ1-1	CASSYLPGQGPRSTEAFF
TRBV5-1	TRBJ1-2	CASSLTRDHNGYTF
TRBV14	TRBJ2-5	CASSQDPGRQTQYF
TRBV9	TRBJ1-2	CASSVEANGYTF
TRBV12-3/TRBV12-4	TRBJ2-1	CASTAGSYNEQFF
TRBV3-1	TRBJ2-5	CASTVLGETQYF
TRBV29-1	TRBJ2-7	CSVTRAGYSYEQYF
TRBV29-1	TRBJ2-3	CSVEAGGITDTQYF
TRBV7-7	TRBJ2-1	CASSLDPLAGGEQFF
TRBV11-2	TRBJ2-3	CASSLVGAAVDTQYF
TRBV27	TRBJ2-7	CASSLERFYEQYF
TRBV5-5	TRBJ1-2	CASSLGALNYGYTF
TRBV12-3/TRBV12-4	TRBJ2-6	CASSSGELIGGANVLTF
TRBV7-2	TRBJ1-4	CASTFHPTNEKLFF
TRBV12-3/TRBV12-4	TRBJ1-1	CASSLAPSDRGTEAFF